This T cell receptor (beta chain) was found in a study of blood T cell repertoires in COVID-19. Clones were sequenced by immunoSEQ multiplex PCR, and TCRdb holds only the in-frame ones, with some missing. The table shows fewer than 45,000 clones, with around 74% occurring only once. This CDR3 is 14 amino acids long. The ends were cut back, 7 bases at V and 3 bases at J, with 16 bases in the middle. Germline V CDR1 and CDR2: SGHTA, FQGNSA. Sequencing was carried out using peripheral blood. The chain links TRBV7-2 to TRBJ2-7, with D perhaps TRBD1 (7 bases). The sequence was obtained from a man between 70 and 80 years old with COVID-19, enrolled during active disease. Written as DNA, the CDR3 is TGTGCCAGCACCTTTCAGGGGGGTCGCTACGAGCAGTACTTC. It encodes CASTFQGGRYEQYF.